This TCR beta chain was documented in a study of a mutant IDH1 vaccine in newly diagnosed glioma (dated by TCRdb to about 2021). The study in broad terms: Patients received eight vaccinations in weeks 1, 3, 5, 7, 11, 15, 19 and 23, corresponding to visits V03 through V10. In the chemotherapy-containing groups, vaccination started alongside temozolomide cycles, whereas in patients who had radiotherapy alone it started 4-6 weeks after radiotherapy. The roughly 35 treated patients were about 60% male and roughly 40% female, with a mean age of approximately 40 years. Before enrollment, patients had received standard therapy of radiotherapy alone, temozolomide alone, or radiochemotherapy with temozolomide; most received the combination. Peripheral blood was collected at six visits: V03 (baseline), V05, V07, V10, V12 and V13. For exploratory analyses, longitudinal TCRB deep sequencing was carried out in around 26 treated patients wherever samples were available.

Including the terminal cysteine and phenylalanine, the CDR3 comprises 15 residues. Only the CDR3 part of the read is kept: 45 bases, read in frame from the first base. CDR1 and CDR2 are read off the germline V gene (reference sequence) as GTSNPN and SVGIG. V is pruned by 0 bases and J by 2 bases, leaving 5 bases of the junction without a gene match. This sample's time point label indicates: week 11, during vaccination. Every vaccine dose consisted of 300 ug of a 20-mer mutant IDH1 peptide in Montanide, administered subcutaneously together with topical imiquimod. All donors had newly diagnosed IDH1-mutant astrocytomas of WHO grade 3 or 4 that showed loss of nuclear ATRX. The samples were drawn from NOA16, a multicentre, single-arm, open-label phase I trial in Germany that tested a mutant IDH1 peptide vaccine in humans for the first time. The DNeasy Blood and Tissue Kit was used to extract genomic DNA from EDTA blood for TCRB sequencing.

About this clone: The antigen it binds to is not known. One base away there is no much larger clone; base qualities are not given.

Preparation of the library involved the immunoSEQ multiplex PCR assay. The hsTCRB Kit was used according to the manufacturer's protocol to amplify rearranged TCR beta chain sequences. Sequencing of TCRB libraries was carried out on an Illumina MiSeq. The authors' analysis ran thus. The kit vendor's proprietary platform handled demultiplexing, trimming and gene mapping. TCRdb retrieved this table from immuneACCESS and kept in-frame rearrangements only. Not all clones are present; in checked studies, unresolved V genes account for under half, and no reason is known for the remainder. V, J and clone size are taken as reported in that table, and D and trimming were inferred from the DNA itself. The sample yields about 30,000 clones; approximately 78% were counted once. Over 20% of the sample lies in the top ten. Results the study describes overall, beyond this receptor: No apparent relationship was observed between pseudoprogression and alterations in the top peripheral T cell clonotypes detected by TCRB sequencing. Vaccine-induced immune responses across multiple MHC alleles were detected in roughly 94% of patients. The authors stated that sample limitations prevented analyses of patient blood samples from being reproduced. Availability determined which PBMC samples were chosen for TCRB deep sequencing.

The V and J genes are TRBV30 and TRBJ2-3; 7 of the junction bases match TRBD1. The specimen comprised PBMCs, sampled from a glioma patient whose treatment included an IDH1 peptide vaccine. This TCR was sampled from a young man with glioma. The CDR3 region reads CAWSVRQGPTDTQYF. The nucleotides are TGTGCCTGGAGTGTTCGACAGGGACCCACAGATACGCAGTATTTT.